The TCR beta chain described here comes from a study of blood T cell repertoires in COVID-19. At the level of the study: Sites across the United States, Italy and Spain contributed samples from acute and convalescent COVID-19.

The V and J ends lost 0 bases and 3 bases respectively, with 15 bases between them. CDR3 size: 17 residues. CDR1 and CDR2 from the germline V gene are MNHEY and SMNVEV (reference sequence). Here immunoSEQ multiplex PCR was the method, and the copy in TCRdb shows in-frame clones only, minus some. This table holds over 300,000 clones, approximately 88% found once. The sequencing input was peripheral blood. The receptor's source is a man aged 18 to 29 who had recovered from COVID-19. J is TRBJ1-5 and V is TRBV27; the D is unclear. CDR3: CASSLSHLAGDNQPQHF. In DNA, the CDR3 is TGTGCCAGCAGTTTATCCCACTTAGCCGGCGACAATCAGCCCCAGCATTTT.